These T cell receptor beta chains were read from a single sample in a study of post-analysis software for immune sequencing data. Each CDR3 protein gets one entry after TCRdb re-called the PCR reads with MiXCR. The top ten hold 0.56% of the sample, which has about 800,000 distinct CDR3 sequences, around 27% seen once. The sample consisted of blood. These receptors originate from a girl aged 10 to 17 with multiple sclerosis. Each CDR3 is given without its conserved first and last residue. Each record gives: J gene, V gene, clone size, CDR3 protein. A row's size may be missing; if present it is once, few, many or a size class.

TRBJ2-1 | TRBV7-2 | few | ASSRPRGMSNEQF
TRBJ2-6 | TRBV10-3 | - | AISESGSGANVRT
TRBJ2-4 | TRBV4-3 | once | ASSQDTLAKNIQY
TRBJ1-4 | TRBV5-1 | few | ASSLGINEKLF
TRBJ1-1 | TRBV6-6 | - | ASSYYSGAGEAF
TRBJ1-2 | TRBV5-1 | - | ASSLEKGPNYGYT
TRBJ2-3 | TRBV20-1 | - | SARAAGIGTDTQY
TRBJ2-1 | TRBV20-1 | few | SARGKYNEQF
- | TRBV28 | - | TSSSRAASFLDEQY
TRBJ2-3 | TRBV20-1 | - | SARDRHTYRTDTQY
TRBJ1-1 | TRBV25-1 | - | ASSGGGGVNTEAF
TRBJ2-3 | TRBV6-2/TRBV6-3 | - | ASSSRLFSTDTQY
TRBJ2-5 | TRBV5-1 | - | ASSLGDRHETQY
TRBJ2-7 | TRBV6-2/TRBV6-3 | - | ASSYGGIGYPEQY
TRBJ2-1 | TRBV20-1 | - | SARLGNVYNEQF
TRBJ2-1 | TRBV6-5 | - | ASSSSRDPTYNEQF
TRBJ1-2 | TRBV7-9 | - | ASSLARQGDYGYT
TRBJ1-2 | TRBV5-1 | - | ASSLPGQGANGYT
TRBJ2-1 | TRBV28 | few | ASSPTSVSYNEQF
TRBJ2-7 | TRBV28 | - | ASSLTGSAYEQY
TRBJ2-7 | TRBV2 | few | ASKDSNYEQY
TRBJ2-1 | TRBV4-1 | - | ASSQENRRNEQF
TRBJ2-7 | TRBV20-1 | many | SAPKDRIYEQY
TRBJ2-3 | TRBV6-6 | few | ASSYGGTATDTQY
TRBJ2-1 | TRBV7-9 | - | ASRGTESSYNEQF
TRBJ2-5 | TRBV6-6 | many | ASSYRDRGRETQY
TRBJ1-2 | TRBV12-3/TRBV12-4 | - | ASSFRQGHGYT
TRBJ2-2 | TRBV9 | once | ASSSARGSTGELF